This TCR beta chain was identified in a study of blood T cell repertoires in COVID-19. Study context: Samples taken during acute and convalescent COVID-19 were collected in the United States, Italy and Spain. T cells, B-cell-depleted T cells, or PBMCs supplied cDNA or gDNA.

Under the authors' procedure: Amplification of reference gene primers was used by the study to estimate nucleated cell counts. Produced via immunoSEQ multiplex PCR; TCRdb's table is partial and in-frame only. V and J calls and clone size are copied from that table; D and trimming were computed from the DNA. The repertoire holds about 120,000 clones, approximately 81% seen once, with under 4.5% in the top ten. This CDR3 is 12 amino acids long. V dropped 6 bases and J dropped 3 bases, with 8 bases sitting between them. Germline CDR1 reads ENHRY; CDR2 reads SYGVKD. The gene calls are TRBV10-3 and TRBJ1-2; D may be TRBD1 (5 bases). Sequencing was carried out using peripheral blood. This TCR derives from a woman between 45 and 60 years old with acute or convalescent COVID-19. Written as DNA, the CDR3 is TGTGCCATCAGGGACAACCACTATGGCTACACCTTC. Translation: CAIRDNHYGYTF.